The sequence of this TCR beta chain was determined in a study of Graves' ophthalmopathy and Graves' hyperthyroidism. Study background: Samples of peripheral blood were obtained at initial diagnosis, prior to treatment of any kind.

Trimming cost V 2 bases and J 9 bases, with 20 bases left between them. Germline values: CDR1 DFQATT, CDR2 SNEGSKA (reference sequence). The CDR3 is 16 amino acids. Every ophthalmopathy donor presented moderate-to-severe activity, CAS ≥3, NOSPECS ≥4 and duration under 3 months. Exclusion criteria comprised other autoimmune diseases, uncontrolled infections, pregnancy or lactation in patients. Beta-chain TCR CDR3 regions were amplified from RNA transcripts. HTBI primers were used in a first-round RT-PCR, which preceded a second-round multiplex PCR. TCRdb called the multiplex PCR reads again in MiXCR, with one record for every CDR3 protein. The sample consists of around 670,000 distinct CDR3 sequences, 40% of them appearing once.

The sample consisted of peripheral blood. The receptor was derived from an adult man with Graves' ophthalmopathy. This sequence joins TRBV20-1 and TRBJ1-6; perhaps TRBD1 as D (6 bases). In nucleotides, the CDR3 is TGCAGTGCTAGAACCACGGGGGGACAACAAAGTTCACCCCTCCACTTT. Translation: CSARTTGGQQSSPLHF.